This entry concerns a single TCR beta chain. Its antigen is still unknown. Germline values: CDR1 SGHRS, CDR2 YFSETQ. The CDR3 contains 14 residues. Trimming cost V 4 bases and J 2 bases; bases outside gene matches: 3. This sample is part of a study of CD4 T cells in relation to SARS-CoV-2 and coronaviruses. Sequenced by immunoSEQ multiplex PCR; TCRdb stores in-frame clones only, minus some. The sample records some 46,000 clones, over 75% being singletons. The rearrangement joins TRBV5-1 to TRBJ1-3; 7 bases fit TRBD1. Sample: naive CD4+ T cells from PBMCs, cultured in vitro. This sample's subset: naive CD4+ T cells isolated by negative enrichment. The TCR sequence derives from an adult with COVID-19. CDR3 sequence reads: CASSVGTAGNTIYF. CDR3 nucleotides: TGCGCCAGCAGCGTAGGGACAGCTGGAAACACCATATATTTT.